The 26 T cell receptor beta chains reported below all come from one sample, sequenced in a study of T cell repertoires in cytomegalovirus infection. TCRdb re-analysed the reads in MiXCR, keeping a single row per CDR3 protein. Counted here are 830,000 or so distinct CDR3 sequences, approximately 29% occurring once; the ten biggest clones make up 9.5% to 15%. These receptors' targets are unknown. The sample consisted of cultured CD8+ T cells from PBMCs, taken from culture after CMV antigen stimulation. These receptors came from a human donor in good health (CMV status not recorded). Some clones in this sample may be carry-over from other donors' samples.

This chain links TRBV20-1 with TRBJ2-5, with 8 bases aligning to TRBD2. This CDR3 comprises 15 residues. Trimming removed 0 bases from V and 1 base from J; junction bases left unmatched: 4. CDR1 is DFQATT and CDR2 is SNEGSKA in the germline V gene (reference sequence). This chain's CDR3 is CSARDWAGGQETQYF. The CDR3 nucleotides read TGCAGTGCTAGAGATTGGGCGGGGGGCCAAGAGACCCAGTACTTC.

V gene TRBV6-2 or TRBV6-3 combines with J gene TRBJ2-7; D is undetermined. V was shortened by 0 bases and J by 6 bases, with 6 bases between the two germline ends. The CDR3 is made up of 12 amino acids. Germline V lookup: CDR1 MNHEY, CDR2 SVGEGT. CDR3 DNA: TGTGCCAGCAGTTACTCTCGGATCGAGCAGTACTTC. Protein product: CASSYSRIEQYF.

The V call is TRBV7-9, the J call TRBJ2-7; TRBD2 matches 7 bases. Germline assignment: CDR1 SEHNR and CDR2 FQNEAQ (reference sequence). V gave up 0 bases and J gave up 6 bases; unmatched junction bases: 5. This CDR3 comprises 14 residues. The CDR3 coding sequence is TGTGCCAGCAGCTTAGCGGATCGCGGGGGCGAGCAGTACGTC. This sequence encodes CASSLADRGGEQYV.

This clonotype has just a few counts. Here the CDR3 reads CASSFQEAGPGGYTF. The DNA of the CDR3 is TGTGCCAGCAGTTTCCAAGAGGCAGGCCCGGGAGGCTACACCTTC. The rearrangement joins TRBV6-2 or TRBV6-3 to TRBJ1-2; D not resolved. This CDR3 is 15 amino acids long. V was pared by 4 bases and J by 8 bases, with 20 bases between. CDR1 and CDR2 from the germline V gene are MNHEY and SVGEGT.

The V and J genes are TRBV3-1 and TRBJ2-7; D is ambiguous. Trimming took 1 base from V and 7 from J, leaving 8 bases between them. The CDR3 is made up of 12 amino acids. The germline gives CDR1 LGHDT, CDR2 YNNKEL (reference sequence). The CDR3 nucleotides read TGTGCCAGCAGCCAAGGTTTAAGGGAGCAGTACGTC. Protein sequence: CASSQGLREQYV.

This chain joins TRBV10-3 and TRBJ2-3, with D perhaps TRBD1 (8 bases). This CDR3 has 19 residues. Germline loops: CDR1 ENHRY, CDR2 SYGVKD. Trimming shortened V by 1 base and J by 1 base, and 21 bases separated the two germline ends. The CDR3 DNA is TGTGCCATCAGTGAGTGGATAGCGACCACAGGGGGGGGCACAGATACGCAGTATTTT. Its translation is CAISEWIATTGGGTDTQYF.

V is TRBV4-3 and J is TRBJ2-3, with 10 bases aligning to TRBD2. This CDR3 is built from 16 residues. V lost 0 bases, J lost 4 bases, and 4 bases stayed unmatched. Germline CDR1 is LGHNA and CDR2 is YSLEER. The CDR3: CASSQDEAGGPDTQYF. CDR3 DNA: TGCGCCAGCAGCCAAGATGAAGCGGGGGGGCCAGATACGCAGTATTTT.

This clonotype was observed many times. V usage is TRBV7-6 and J usage is TRBJ2-1; D is possibly TRBD2 (7 bases). The CDR3 covers 14 residues. V was cut by 3 bases and J by 5 bases, with 11 bases left in between. Germline loops: CDR1 SGHVS, CDR2 FNYEAQ. Here the CDR3 DNA reads TGTGCCAGCAGCTTCTCGGGGGGCAACAATGAGCAGTTCTTC. Residues: CASSFSGGNNEQFF.

Ten or more counts support this clonotype. The V and J genes are TRBV7-2 and TRBJ2-2; 12 bases are shared with TRBD2. J was trimmed by 6 bases and V by 3 bases; bases with no gene match: 2. The CDR3 extends over 15 amino acids. Looked up from germline, CDR1 is SGHTA and CDR2 is FQGNSA. Written as DNA, the CDR3 is TGTGCCAGCAGCTTCCCTAGCGGGGGGGCCGGGGAGCTGTTTTTT. Translating gives CASSFPSGGAGELFF.

In this sample, this clonotype turned up once. This rearrangement joins TRBV28 to TRBJ2-1; possible D gene TRBD1, 5 bases. V was trimmed by 6 bases and J by 2 bases, leaving 11 bases between them. There are 14 residues in the CDR3. Germline V gives CDR1 MDHEN, CDR2 SYDVKM. The CDR3: CASSPDTTYNEQFF. DNA for the CDR3: TGTGCCAGCAGCCCGGACACAACCTACAATGAGCAGTTCTTC.

This clonotype was observed many times. This chain links TRBV6-2 or TRBV6-3 with TRBJ1-2, with a tentative D call TRBD1 (6 bases). This CDR3 has 13 amino acids. CDR1 and CDR2 from the germline V gene are MNHEY and SVGEGT. Trimming removed 6 bases at V and 2 bases at J, with 10 bases between. The CDR3 spells CASSQDRNYGYTF. DNA for the CDR3: TGTGCCAGCAGCCAAGACAGGAACTATGGCTACACCTTC.

This chain uses TRBV18 with TRBJ2-5; no definite D call. Germline assignment: CDR1 KGHSH and CDR2 LQKENI. This CDR3 spans 13 amino acids. The V end lost 6 bases, the J end lost 5 bases, and 13 bases lay between the germline ends. The CDR3 loop reads CASSPSSYETQYF. Written as DNA, the CDR3 is TGTGCCAGCTCCCCTTCATCGTACGAGACCCAGTACTTC.

There are a few counts of this clonotype. The CDR3 is CASSWTGGLIRSYNEQFF. Written as DNA, the CDR3 is TGTGCCAGCAGTTGGACAGGGGGTCTAATCCGCTCCTACAATGAGCAGTTCTTC. The rearrangement uses TRBV7-9 and TRBJ2-1; 10 bases map to TRBD1. Germline V gene sequence: CDR1 SEHNR, CDR2 FQNEAQ (reference sequence). CDR3 length equals 18 residues. J gave up 0 bases and V 6 bases, and 11 bases lay outside the gene matches.

This clonotype turned up a few times. The chain uses TRBV6-2 or TRBV6-3 and TRBJ2-7; D is uncertain. In germline, CDR1 is MNHEY, CDR2 SVGEGT. V shed 6 bases and J shed 5 bases, with 11 bases lying between them. This CDR3 is 12 amino acids long. CDR3: CASRDGVDEQYV. The CDR3 coding sequence is TGTGCCAGCAGAGATGGGGTAGACGAGCAGTACGTC.

The rearrangement uses TRBV11-1 and TRBJ2-4, with D tentatively TRBD2 (5 bases). The CDR3 runs to 17 residues. Germline loops: CDR1 SGHAT, CDR2 FQDESV (reference sequence). V was pared by 1 base and J by 3 bases, with 16 bases between. The CDR3 DNA is TGTGCCAGCAGCTTAGTGGGAGAAGGTAGCCTCAAAAACATTCAGTACTTC. Translated, it gives CASSLVGEGSLKNIQYF.

V is TRBV7-6 and J is TRBJ1-2; D gene unclear. The germline gives CDR1 SGHVS, CDR2 FNYEAQ. V dropped 6 bases and J dropped 8 bases, with 16 bases sitting between them. The length of the CDR3 is 13 residues. CDR3 sequence: CASSPRETWGYTF. The CDR3 DNA follows: TGTGCCAGCAGTCCACGTGAGACCTGGGGCTACACCTTC.

This chain joins TRBV11-2 and TRBJ1-1; D is uncertain. Trimming shortened V by 3 bases and J by 1 base, and 18 bases separated the two germline ends. The CDR3 is 17 amino acids. The V gene's germline CDR1 is SGHAT and CDR2 FQNNGV. CDR3 bases: TGTGCCAGCAGCTTTTGGGTTAGGGCAACCGCGAACACTGAAGCTTTCTTT. Its translation: CASSFWVRATANTEAFF.

This clonotype has only a few counts. The V gene is TRBV9, the J gene TRBJ2-5; 7 nucleotides match TRBD2. J was trimmed by 4 bases and V by 0 bases; bases with no gene match: 6. Germline V gene data show CDR1 as SGDLS and CDR2 as YYNGEE. The CDR3 extends over 15 amino acids. CDR3 nucleotide sequence: TGTGCCAGCAGCGTAGCCCCGGGGGGAGTAGAGACCCAGTACTTC. As protein: CASSVAPGGVETQYF.

A few counts support this clonotype. The gene calls are TRBV19 and TRBJ2-5; TRBD1 agrees at 8 bases. The CDR3 is 15 residues long. The J segment lost 3 bases and the V segment lost 3 bases, leaving 6 bases of the junction unmatched. Germline CDR1 and CDR2: LNHDA and SQIVND (reference sequence). This chain's CDR3 is CASSIRSGGKETQYF. The CDR3 DNA reads as TGTGCCAGTAGTATCCGGTCAGGGGGCAAAGAGACCCAGTACTTC.

This clonotype has a handful of counts. The chain recombines TRBV6-2 or TRBV6-3 with TRBJ2-2, with D tentatively TRBD1 (6 bases). The V and J ends lost 3 bases and 1 base respectively, with 15 bases between them. Germline CDR1 MNHEY, CDR2 SVGEGT. The CDR3 consists of 17 residues. The CDR3 spells CASSYSGHPLNTGELFF. As DNA, the CDR3 is TGTGCCAGCAGTTATTCGGGACACCCCCTGAACACCGGGGAGCTGTTTTTT.

The chain is built from TRBV7-9 and TRBJ2-2; TRBD2 aligns across 7 bases. V shed 2 bases and J 4 bases; nucleotides not matched to a gene: 7. Germline lookup yields CDR1 SEHNR and CDR2 FQNEAQ (reference sequence). There are 16 residues in the CDR3. In DNA, the CDR3 is TGTGCCAGCAGCTTATATCCCAGGGAGGGCACCGGGGAGCTGTTTTTT. Its translation is CASSLYPREGTGELFF. Supplemented by reference TRBV7-9 and TRBJ2-2, the full variable domain reads DTGVSQNPRHKITKRGQNVTFRCDPISEHNRLYWYRQTLGQGPEFLTYFQNEAQLEKSRLLSDRFSAERPKGSFSTLEIQRTEQGDSAMYLCASSLYPREGTGELFFGEGSRLTVL.

The chain employs TRBV5-6 and TRBJ1-2, with 8 bases aligning to TRBD1. The CDR3 totals 15 residues. Trimming removed 4 bases from V and 5 bases from J; junction bases left unmatched: 10. Germline V CDR1 and CDR2: SGHDT, YYEEEE. The CDR3 reads CASSLAGQVGYGYTF. Written as DNA, the CDR3 is TGTGCCAGCAGCCTCGCGGGACAGGTCGGGTATGGCTACACCTTC.

The CDR3 loop reads CASSYRLRTGLWDTGELFF. The DNA for the CDR3 is TGTGCCAGCAGTTATCGCTTGCGGACAGGGCTCTGGGACACCGGGGAGCTGTTTTTT. The V gene is TRBV6-5, the J gene TRBJ2-2, with 8 positions matching TRBD1. CDR1 and CDR2 from the germline V gene are MNHEY and SVGAGI. The CDR3 runs to 19 residues. The V segment lost 3 bases and the J segment 3 bases; nucleotides outside the gene matches: 15.

This rearrangement joins TRBV5-6 to TRBJ1-6; D unclear. CDR3 length equals 20 residues. Between the trimmed V and J ends, which lost 0 bases and 2 bases, there was a span of 21 bases. The V gene's germline CDR1 is SGHDT and CDR2 YYEEEE. The CDR3: CASSLDDTLPREPYNSPLHF. CDR3 DNA: TGTGCCAGCAGCTTGGACGATACCCTCCCCCGAGAGCCCTATAATTCACCCCTCCACTTT.

This clonotype was observed a handful of times. The V and J genes are TRBV19 and TRBJ2-3, with D perhaps matching TRBD2 (5 bases). V lost 7 bases, J lost 2 bases, and 16 bases lay in between. The germline gives CDR1 LNHDA, CDR2 SQIVND (reference sequence). CDR3 length: 15 residues. CDR3 sequence reads: CASTLSQRLTDTQYF. CDR3 sequence (DNA): TGTGCCAGTACCCTGAGCCAGCGGCTCACAGATACGCAGTATTTT.

Concerning this clonotype itself: Mismatch with germline at one junction end may stem from a read error. The rearrangement uses TRBV13 and TRBJ2-1, with D unresolved. The CDR3 runs 15 residues. CDR1 and CDR2 (germline): PRHDT, FYEKMQ (reference sequence). The CDR3 is CASNLGRSSYNEQFF. CDR3 coding DNA: TGTGCCAGCAACTTAGGTAGGAGCTCCTACAATGAGCAGTTCTTC.